The 14 T cell receptor beta chains below come from one sample, sequenced in a study of blood T cells in healthy people across ages. Combining a sample-barcoded 5' primer with a J-beta primer mix, a second PCR ran for roughly 7 to 12 cycles. TCRdb called the 5' RACE reads again in MiXCR, with one record for every CDR3 protein. The data contain about 640,000 distinct CDR3 sequences, approximately 59% of them singletons. Material: blood. These receptors were obtained from a man aged 60 to 69 in good health.

A word on this clonotype: A read error may explain this, as a much larger clone is one base away. The conserved final phenylalanine or tryptophan is absent from the CDR3, which likely points to a read error. This chain links TRBV4-1 with TRBJ2-1; D remains unclear. CDR3 length: 11 residues. V lost 3 bases and J 4 bases, leaving 1 base between the germline ends. Germline V CDR1 and CDR2: MGHRA, YSYEKL. The CDR3 coding sequence is TGCGCCAGCAGCCATTACAATGAGCAGTTCTTA. This codes for CASSHYNEQFL.

This chain uses TRBV7-9 with TRBJ2-5, with a tentative D call TRBD2 (6 bases). This CDR3 contains 14 residues. V was trimmed by 7 bases and J by 5 bases, leaving 17 bases between them. Per the germline V gene, CDR1 is SEHNR and CDR2 is FQNEAQ (reference sequence). The CDR3 region is CASTSGRERETQYF. Here the CDR3 DNA reads TGTGCCAGCACCTCTGGCCGGGAGCGCGAGACCCAGTACTTC.

This clonotype was seen only a few times. This chain connects TRBV7-2 to TRBJ2-7; 11 bases agree with TRBD1. CDR1 is SGHTA, CDR2 FQGNSA, per germline. CDR3 size: 16 residues. Trimming cost V 1 base and J 3 bases; bases outside gene matches: 5. CDR3 protein: CASSLGRTGGFYEQYF. CDR3 bases: TGTGCCAGCAGCTTAGGTAGGACAGGGGGCTTCTACGAGCAGTACTTC.

This clonotype was counted between two and nine times. The gene calls are TRBV4-2 and TRBJ2-2, with D perhaps being TRBD1 or TRBD2 (5 bases each). V lost 0 bases and J 1 base, leaving 12 bases between the germline ends. This CDR3 has 17 residues. Germline CDR1 reads LGHNA; CDR2 reads YNFKEQ. This chain's CDR3 is CASSQDRSRGNTGELFF. The CDR3 region has the DNA TGTGCCAGCAGCCAAGATCGGTCGAGGGGGAACACCGGGGAGCTGTTTTTT.

The chain uses TRBV6-5 and TRBJ2-2, with 8 bases fitting TRBD2. Germline trimming cut 2 bases from V and 11 bases from J; bases unmatched to any gene: 7. The CDR3 runs 14 residues. Germline-derived CDR1 and CDR2 are MNHEY and SVGAGI. Here the CDR3 reads CASSYTPGGVELFF. The DNA for the CDR3 is TGTGCCAGCAGTTACACACCGGGGGGGGTAGAGCTGTTTTTT.

The chain is built from TRBV10-3 and TRBJ2-7; TRBD1 matches 9 bases. Gene TRBJ2-5 matches the end of the DNA better, so the J call may be wrong. There are 14 residues in the CDR3. Per germline, CDR1 ENHRY and CDR2 SYGVKD. Written as DNA, the CDR3 is TGTGCCATCAGGGGACAGGGAAATACCGAGACCCAGTACTTC. It yields the protein CAIRGQGNTETQYF.

V gene TRBV20-1 combines with J gene TRBJ1-1, with TRBD1 identical over 7 bases. The CDR3 has 12 residues. After removal of 1 base from V and 11 bases from J, the junction contained 7 bases not matched to a gene. The germline V gene has CDR1 DFQATT and CDR2 SNEGSKA (reference sequence). The CDR3 is CSARVGGISAFF. CDR3 bases: TGCAGTGCTAGAGTAGGGGGCATTAGCGCTTTCTTT.

This rearrangement joins TRBV12-3 or TRBV12-4 to TRBJ2-1, with 7 bases matching TRBD2. The DNA end favors TRBJ2-7, so the J call may be wrong. The CDR3 loop spans 13 amino acids. The CDR3 reads CASSSSGALEQYF. The CDR3 DNA follows: TGTGCCAGCAGTTCCAGCGGGGCTCTTGAGCAGTACTTC.

The rearrangement links TRBV5-1 to TRBJ1-4; 8 bases are shared with TRBD1. After removal of 1 base from V and 8 bases from J, the junction contained 4 bases not matched to a gene. This CDR3 is built from 14 residues. Germline V CDR1 and CDR2: SGHRS, YFSETQ. DNA of the CDR3: TGCGCCAGCAGCTTGCAGGGGGCAAAGGAAAAACTGTTTTTT. It specifies CASSLQGAKEKLFF.

The genes are TRBV3-1 and TRBJ2-1, with a possible D match to TRBD2 (5 bases). With 5 bases removed from V and 6 bases from J, the gap between germline ends came to 14 bases. Germline CDR1 LGHDT, CDR2 YNNKEL (reference sequence). The CDR3 sequence is 14 residues long. Written as DNA, the CDR3 is TGTGCCAGCAGCGAATCCTCGGGGAGCAATGAGCAGTTCTTC. Protein sequence: CASSESSGSNEQFF.

The chain is built from TRBV7-2 and TRBJ2-1, with a weak D call TRBD2 (5 bases). CDR1 is SGHTA and CDR2 is FQGNSA in the germline V gene. The ends were cut back, 7 bases at V and 7 bases at J, with 20 bases in the middle. This CDR3 has 15 amino acids. The CDR3, as DNA: TGTGCCAGCAACCAGGTCCTAGTGGGGAGTAATGAGCAGTTCTTC. Translated, it gives CASNQVLVGSNEQFF.

The CDR3 spells CASSQLTGIGTQYF. CDR3 DNA: TGCGCCAGCAGCCAACTGACAGGGATCGGGACCCAGTACTTC. The chain is built from TRBV4-1 and TRBJ2-5; TRBD1 agrees at 7 bases. CDR3 length: 14 amino acids. V lost 2 bases and J lost 7; bases outside the gene matches: 7. CDR1 is MGHRA and CDR2 is YSYEKL in the germline V gene.

V usage is TRBV20-1 and J usage is TRBJ2-1; 9 bases line up with TRBD2. The V and J ends lost 6 bases and 4 bases, in that order; junction bases with no gene match: 13. Germline CDR1 and CDR2: DFQATT and SNEGSKA (reference sequence). CDR3 length equals 16 residues. CDR3 nucleotide sequence: TGCAGTGCCGAAATGGCTAGCGGGGACCCTTACAATGAGCAGTTCTTC. Protein product: CSAEMASGDPYNEQFF.

V gene TRBV12-3 or TRBV12-4 combines with J gene TRBJ2-1; possibly TRBD1 or TRBD2 for D (6 bases each). The CDR3 sequence is 17 residues long. Trimming left V 7 bases short and J 4 bases short, with 23 bases between. CDR3 loop: CASTESISGGTYNEQFF. Written as DNA, the CDR3 is TGTGCCAGCACCGAATCTATTAGTGGGGGGACATACAATGAGCAGTTCTTC.